The 4 T cell receptor beta chains listed next were all sequenced from one sample in a study of T cells in localized non-small cell lung cancer. Sequencing was performed with immunoSEQ multiplex PCR; in TCRdb, only in-frame clones are kept and a portion is missing. This table holds approximately 31,000 clones, around four fifths found once. Sequenced here: peripheral blood, sampled before any cancer treatment. The receptors come from a male donor older than 55 with stage II squamous cell lung carcinoma.

This clone was detected once. The gene calls are TRBV30 and TRBJ1-5; unclear D gene. The V gene lost 0 bases and the J gene lost 5 bases, with 8 bases spanning the gap. The CDR3 length is 13 residues. The germline V gene encodes CDR1 GTSNPN and CDR2 SVGIG (reference sequence). For the CDR3, the DNA is TGTGCCTGGAGTGTACCCCCCCATCAGCCCCAGCATTTT. Its translation is CAWSVPPHQPQHF. The whole variable domain, remainder taken from reference TRBV30 and TRBJ1-5, is SQTIHQWPATLVQPVGSPLSLECTVEGTSNPNLYWYRQAAGRGLQLLFYSVGIGQISSEVPQNLSASRPQDRQFILSSKKLLLSDSGFYLCAWSVPPHQPQHFGDGTRLSIL.

The chain's CDR3 is CASSSPTGSYTF. The DNA of the CDR3 is TGTGCCAGCAGCTCTCCGACAGGGAGCTACACCTTC. The J gene is TRBJ1-2, the V gene TRBV7-8, with 7 bases lining up with TRBD1. The CDR3 runs 12 residues. Trimming took 4 bases from V and 9 from J; bases not matched to a gene: 5. CDR1 is SGHVS and CDR2 is FQNEAQ in the germline V gene.

This clone was seen a handful of times. The gene calls are TRBV2 and TRBJ2-1; tentative D call: TRBD2 (5 bases). Between the trimmed V and J ends, which lost 7 bases and 3 bases, there was a span of 22 bases. The CDR3 consists of 17 residues. Germline-derived CDR1 and CDR2 are SNHLY and FYNNEI. The CDR3 DNA reads TGTGCCAGCACCCCGGTTTTATCTGGAGGTGACTACAATGAGCAGTTCTTC. Its translation is CASTPVLSGGDYNEQFF.

The DNA for the CDR3 is TGTGCCAGCAGCCAGACTCTGACAGAACCGATATATAGCAATCAGCCCCAGCATTTT. Amino acids: CASSQTLTEPIYSNQPQHF. The genes are TRBV14 and TRBJ1-5; perhaps TRBD1 as D (5 bases). The V end lost 3 bases, the J end lost 0 bases, and 21 bases lay between the germline ends. Germline-derived CDR1 and CDR2 are SGHDN and FVKESK. The CDR3 consists of 19 residues.